This T cell receptor beta chain was identified during a study of identical twins. Broader study findings: Monozygotic twins shared more out-of-frame TCR alpha than recombination models predicted.

There are a few counts of this clonotype. As yet, its antigen is unknown. CDR1 SQVTM and CDR2 ANQGSEA come from the germline V gene. V lost 2 bases, J lost 7 bases, and 6 bases stayed unmatched. This CDR3 spans 13 amino acids. A single record per CDR3 protein comes from TCRdb applying MiXCR to the 5' RACE reads. The repertoire includes around 530,000 distinct CDR3 sequences, approximately 14% of them detected once, and 0.44% sits in the top ten. A further study also used this sample, focusing on yellow fever vaccine responses in identical twins.

The receptor was isolated from a woman under 30 in good health. The rearrangement joins TRBV29-1 to TRBJ2-7; TRBD1 agrees at 9 bases. The material sequenced was CD4+ T cells sorted from blood. CDR3 in DNA: TGCAGCGTTGAACACAGGGGGCAGAGGGAGCAGTACTTC. This codes for CSVEHRGQREQYF.